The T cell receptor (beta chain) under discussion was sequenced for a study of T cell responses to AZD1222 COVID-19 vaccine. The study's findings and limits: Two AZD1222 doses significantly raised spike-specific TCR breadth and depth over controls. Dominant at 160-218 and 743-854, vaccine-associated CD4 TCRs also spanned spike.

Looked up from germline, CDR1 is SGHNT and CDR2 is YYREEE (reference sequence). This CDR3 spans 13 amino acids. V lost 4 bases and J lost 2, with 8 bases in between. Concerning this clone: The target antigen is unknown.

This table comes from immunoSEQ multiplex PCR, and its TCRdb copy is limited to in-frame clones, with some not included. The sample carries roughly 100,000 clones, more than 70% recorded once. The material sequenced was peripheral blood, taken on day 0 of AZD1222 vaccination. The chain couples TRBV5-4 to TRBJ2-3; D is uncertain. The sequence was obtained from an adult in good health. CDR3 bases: TGTGCCAGCAGCAGGGAAAACACAGATACGCAGTATTTT. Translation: CASSRENTDTQYF. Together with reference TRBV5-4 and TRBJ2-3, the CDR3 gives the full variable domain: ETGVTQSPTHLIKTRGQQVTLRCSSQSGHNTVSWYQQALGQGPQFIFQYYREEENGRGNFPPRFSGLQFPNYSSELNVNALELDDSALYLCASSRENTDTQYFGPGTRLTVL.